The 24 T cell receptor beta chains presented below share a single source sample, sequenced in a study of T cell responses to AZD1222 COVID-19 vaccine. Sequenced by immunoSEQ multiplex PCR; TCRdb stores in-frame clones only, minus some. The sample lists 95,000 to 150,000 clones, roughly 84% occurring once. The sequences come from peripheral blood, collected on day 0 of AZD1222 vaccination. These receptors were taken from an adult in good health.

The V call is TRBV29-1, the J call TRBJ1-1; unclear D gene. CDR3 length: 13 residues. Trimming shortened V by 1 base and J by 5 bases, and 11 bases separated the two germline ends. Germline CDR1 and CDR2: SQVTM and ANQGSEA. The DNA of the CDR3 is TGCAGCGTTGAAGGGCGAGGGCGGACTGAAGCTTTCTTT. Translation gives CSVEGRGRTEAFF.

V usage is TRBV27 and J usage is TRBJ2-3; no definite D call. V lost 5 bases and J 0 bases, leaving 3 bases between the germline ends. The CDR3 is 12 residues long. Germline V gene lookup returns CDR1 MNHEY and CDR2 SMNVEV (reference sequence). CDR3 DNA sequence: TGTGCCAGCAGTCCTAGCACAGATACGCAGTATTTT. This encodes CASSPSTDTQYF.

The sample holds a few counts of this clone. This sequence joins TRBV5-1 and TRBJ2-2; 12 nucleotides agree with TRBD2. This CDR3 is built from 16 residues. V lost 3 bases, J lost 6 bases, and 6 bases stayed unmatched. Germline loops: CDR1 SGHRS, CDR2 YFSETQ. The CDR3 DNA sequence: TGCGCCAGCAGCTCCCGACTAGCGGGGGTTTCCGGGGAGCTGTTTTTT. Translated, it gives CASSSRLAGVSGELFF.

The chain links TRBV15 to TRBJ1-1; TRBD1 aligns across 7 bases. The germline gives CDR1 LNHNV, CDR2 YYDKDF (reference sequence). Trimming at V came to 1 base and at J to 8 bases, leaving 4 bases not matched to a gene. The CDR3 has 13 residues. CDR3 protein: CATSRATGPEAFF. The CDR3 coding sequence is TGTGCCACCAGCAGAGCGACAGGGCCGGAAGCTTTCTTT.

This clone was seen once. The CDR3 loop reads CASSLLAGGRDEQFF. The CDR3 bases are TGCGCCAGCAGCCTTCTAGCGGGGGGGCGAGATGAGCAGTTCTTC. The rearrangement links TRBV4-3 to TRBJ2-1; 12 positions agree with TRBD2. Trimming took 4 bases from V and 8 from J; bases not matched to a gene: 6. The length of the CDR3 is 15 residues. Germline CDR1 is LGHNA and CDR2 is YSLEER.

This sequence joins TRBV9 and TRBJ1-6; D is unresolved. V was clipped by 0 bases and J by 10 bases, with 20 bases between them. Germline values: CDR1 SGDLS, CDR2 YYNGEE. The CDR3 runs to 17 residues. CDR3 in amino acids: CASSVGESVRLGSPLHF. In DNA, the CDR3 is TGTGCCAGCAGCGTAGGAGAGTCAGTTCGCTTGGGATCACCCCTCCACTTT.

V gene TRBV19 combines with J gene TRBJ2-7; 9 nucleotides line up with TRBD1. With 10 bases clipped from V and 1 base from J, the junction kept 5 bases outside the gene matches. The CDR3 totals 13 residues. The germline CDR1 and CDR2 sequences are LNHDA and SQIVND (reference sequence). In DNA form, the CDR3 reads TGTGCCACCGGGGACAGGGTTTCCTACGAGCAGTACTTC. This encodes CATGDRVSYEQYF. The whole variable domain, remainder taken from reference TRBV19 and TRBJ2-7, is DGGITQSPKYLFRKEGQNVTLSCEQNLNHDAMYWYRQDPGQGLRLIYYSQIVNDFQKGDIAEGYSVSREKKESFPLTVTSAQKNPTAFYLCATGDRVSYEQYFGPGTRLTVT.

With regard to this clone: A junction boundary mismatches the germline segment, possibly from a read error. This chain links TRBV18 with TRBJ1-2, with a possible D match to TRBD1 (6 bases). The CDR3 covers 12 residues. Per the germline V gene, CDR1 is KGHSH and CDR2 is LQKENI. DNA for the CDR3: TGTGCCAGCTCAGTGGGACAACCGAGGGTTAACTTC. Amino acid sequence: CASSVGQPRVNF.

This CDR3 reads CAWSSRRSYNSPLHF. The DNA of the CDR3 is TGTGCCTGGAGCTCAAGGAGGTCCTATAATTCACCCCTCCACTTT. V gene TRBV30 combines with J gene TRBJ1-6; D not resolved. The CDR3 has 15 amino acids. Germline lookup yields CDR1 GTSNPN and CDR2 SVGIG (reference sequence). V was cut by 3 bases and J by 1 base, with 10 bases left in between.

CDR3 loop: CASSEPPGGYGYTF. The CDR3 DNA sequence: TGTGCCAGCAGTGAACCGCCCGGGGGCTATGGCTACACCTTC. J is TRBJ1-2 and V is TRBV6-1, with D perhaps matching TRBD1 (5 bases). Germline V gives CDR1 MNHNS, CDR2 SASEGT. The CDR3 totals 14 residues. Deletions cut 2 bases from V and 4 bases from J, with 11 bases between.

DNA for the CDR3: TGTGCCAGCAGCTTAGGGGGGACCTCCACAGATACGCAGTATTTT. It encodes CASSLGGTSTDTQYF. The rearrangement joins TRBV7-8 to TRBJ2-3, with D perhaps matching TRBD1 or TRBD2 (5 bases each). Trimming took off 1 base at V and 2 bases at J, with 10 bases between the two ends. The germline V gene encodes CDR1 SGHVS and CDR2 FQNEAQ. The length of the CDR3 is 15 residues.

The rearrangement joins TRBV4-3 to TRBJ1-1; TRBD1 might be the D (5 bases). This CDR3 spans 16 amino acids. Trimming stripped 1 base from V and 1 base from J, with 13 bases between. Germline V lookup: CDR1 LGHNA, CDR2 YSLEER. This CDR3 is CASSQGGSNPNTEAFF. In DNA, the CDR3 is TGCGCCAGCAGCCAAGGGGGGTCGAACCCGAACACTGAAGCTTTCTTT.

For the CDR3, the DNA is TGTGCCAGCAGCCATGGAGACAGGGGCGAGCAGTACTTC. Translation: CASSHGDRGEQYF. The chain recombines TRBV3-1 (or the pseudogene TRBV3-2) with TRBJ2-7; the match to TRBD1 covers 8 bases. This CDR3 is 13 amino acids long. Germline CDR1 and CDR2: LGHDT and YNNKEL (reference sequence). The ends lost 3 bases at V and 6 bases at J; junction bases unmatched: 4.

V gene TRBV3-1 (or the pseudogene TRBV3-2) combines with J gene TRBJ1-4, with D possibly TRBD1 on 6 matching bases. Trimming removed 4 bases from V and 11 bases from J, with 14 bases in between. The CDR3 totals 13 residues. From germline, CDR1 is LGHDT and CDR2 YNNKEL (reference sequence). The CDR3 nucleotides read TGTGCCAGCAGCCTCACAGGGTATGGGAAACTGTTTTTT. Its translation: CASSLTGYGKLFF.

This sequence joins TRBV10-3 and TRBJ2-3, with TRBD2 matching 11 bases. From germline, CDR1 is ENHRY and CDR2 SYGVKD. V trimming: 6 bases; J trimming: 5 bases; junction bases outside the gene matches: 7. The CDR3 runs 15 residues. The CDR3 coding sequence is TGTGCCATCAGAAAGACTAGCGGGGAGATAGATACGCAGTATTTT. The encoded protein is CAIRKTSGEIDTQYF.

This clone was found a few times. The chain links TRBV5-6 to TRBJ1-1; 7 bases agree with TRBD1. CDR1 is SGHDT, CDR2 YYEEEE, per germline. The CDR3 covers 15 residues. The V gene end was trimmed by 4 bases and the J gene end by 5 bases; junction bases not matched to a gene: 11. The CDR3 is CASSLFDREETEAFF. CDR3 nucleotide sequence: TGTGCCAGCAGCCTTTTCGACAGGGAGGAGACTGAAGCTTTCTTT.

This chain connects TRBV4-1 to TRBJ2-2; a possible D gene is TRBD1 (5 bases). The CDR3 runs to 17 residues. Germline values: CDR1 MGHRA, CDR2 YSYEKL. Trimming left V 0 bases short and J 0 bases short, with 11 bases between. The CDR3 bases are TGCGCCAGCAGCCAAGATCGAAAACAGGCGAACACCGGGGAGCTGTTTTTT. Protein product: CASSQDRKQANTGELFF.

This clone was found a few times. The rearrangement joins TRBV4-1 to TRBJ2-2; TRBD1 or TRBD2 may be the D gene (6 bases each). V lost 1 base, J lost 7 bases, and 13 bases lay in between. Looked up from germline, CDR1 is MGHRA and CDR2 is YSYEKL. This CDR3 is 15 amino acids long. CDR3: CASSQVPGAGGELFF. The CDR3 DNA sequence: TGCGCCAGCAGCCAAGTACCGGGGGCCGGCGGGGAGCTGTTTTTT.

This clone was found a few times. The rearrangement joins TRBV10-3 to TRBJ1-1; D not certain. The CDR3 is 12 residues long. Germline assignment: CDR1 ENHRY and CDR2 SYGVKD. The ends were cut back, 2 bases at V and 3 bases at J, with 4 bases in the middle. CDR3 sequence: CAISEDDTEAFF. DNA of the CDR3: TGTGCCATCAGTGAGGACGACACTGAAGCTTTCTTT.

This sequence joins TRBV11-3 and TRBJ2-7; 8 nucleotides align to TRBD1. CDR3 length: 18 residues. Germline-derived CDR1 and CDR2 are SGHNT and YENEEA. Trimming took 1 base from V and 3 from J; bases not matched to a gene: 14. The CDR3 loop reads CASSLGARPGGAFYEQYF. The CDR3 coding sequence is TGTGCCAGCAGCTTAGGTGCGCGTCCAGGGGGCGCTTTCTACGAGCAGTACTTC.

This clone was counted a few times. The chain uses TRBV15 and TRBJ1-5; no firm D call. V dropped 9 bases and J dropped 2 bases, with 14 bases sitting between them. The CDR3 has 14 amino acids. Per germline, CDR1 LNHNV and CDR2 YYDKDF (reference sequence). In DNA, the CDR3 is TGTGCCACTGCTGACCCAGGCCGCAATCAGCCCCAGCATTTT. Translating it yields CATADPGRNQPQHF.

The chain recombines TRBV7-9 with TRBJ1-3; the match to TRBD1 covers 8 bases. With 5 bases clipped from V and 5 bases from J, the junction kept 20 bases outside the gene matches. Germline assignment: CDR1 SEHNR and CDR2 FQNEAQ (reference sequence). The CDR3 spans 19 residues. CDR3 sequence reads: CASSAGPGQETDSRNTIYF. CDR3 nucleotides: TGTGCCAGCAGCGCAGGACCGGGACAGGAGACAGACTCAAGAAACACCATATATTTT.

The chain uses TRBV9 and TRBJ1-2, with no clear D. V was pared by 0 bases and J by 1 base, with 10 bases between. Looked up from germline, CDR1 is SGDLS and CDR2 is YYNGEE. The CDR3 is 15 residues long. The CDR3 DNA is TGTGCCAGCAGCGTAGAAGACCGGGTTAACTATGGCTACACCTTC. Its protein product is CASSVEDRVNYGYTF.

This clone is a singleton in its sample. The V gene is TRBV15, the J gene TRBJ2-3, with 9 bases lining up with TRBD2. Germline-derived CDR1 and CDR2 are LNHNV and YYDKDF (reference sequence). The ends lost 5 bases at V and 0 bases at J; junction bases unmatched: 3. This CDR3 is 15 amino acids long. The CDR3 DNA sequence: TGTGCCACCAGCTCTGGACTAGCGAGCACAGATACGCAGTATTTT. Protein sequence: CATSSGLASTDTQYF.